The rows below give T cell receptor beta chains drawn from one sample of a study of CD8+ T cells in alopecia areata. Sequencing was performed with immunoSEQ multiplex PCR; in TCRdb, only in-frame clones are kept and a portion is missing. The table has 150,000 to 200,000 clones, roughly 66% seen once; the top ten hold approximately 1%. Sequencing was performed on CD4+ T cells sorted from blood, taken at week 24, from a patient treated with tofacitinib. These receptors came from a human donor with alopecia areata. CDR3s include the opening cysteine and the closing phenylalanine or tryptophan. A D gene is named only where the DNA matches it firmly. Size is stated for part of the rows, as once, few or many counts, or as a class when the clone is expanded.

>TRBJ1-1|once|TRBV30|TRBD1
CACMGQANTEAFF
TGTGCCTGTATGGGACAGGCGAACACTGAAGCTTTCTTT
>TRBJ1-2|NA|TRBV19|TRBD1
CASRDRANYGYTF
TGTGCCAGCCGGGACAGGGCTAACTATGGCTACACCTTC
>TRBJ1-2|NA|TRBV19|NA
CASSTRDVLYGYTF
TGTGCCAGTAGTACTCGAGACGTACTCTATGGCTACACCTTC
>TRBJ1-1|few|TRBV30|NA
CAWTRGIHTEAFF
TGTGCCTGGACCCGCGGGATCCACACTGAAGCTTTCTTT
>TRBJ1-4|NA|TRBV27|NA
CASSLSFGRVKEKLFF
TGTGCCAGCAGTTTATCATTCGGCAGGGTTAAGGAAAAACTGTTTTTT
>TRBJ2-3|NA|TRBV4-3|TRBD2
CASSQEDGTTTQYF
TGCGCCAGCAGCCAAGAAGACGGGACTACCACGCAGTATTTT
>TRBJ2-5|NA|TRBV7-3|TRBD2
CASSLGTSGGQETQYF
TGTGCCAGCAGCTTAGGGACTAGCGGGGGGCAAGAGACCCAGTACTTC
>TRBJ1-2|few|TRBV5-1|NA
CASSPGQTDGYTF
TGCGCCAGCAGCCCCGGACAGACTGATGGCTACACCTTC
>TRBJ2-1|few|TRBV6-5|NA
CASSDWGRNNEQFF
TGTGCCAGCAGTGATTGGGGACGCAACAATGAGCAGTTCTTC
>TRBJ1-2|NA|TRBV30|TRBD1
CAWSNTGEYGYTF
TGTGCCTGGAGCAATACAGGGGAATATGGCTACACCTTC
>TRBJ2-3|NA|TRBV6-4|TRBD2
CASSSLSGGPVDTQYF
TGTGCCAGCAGTTCACTAAGCGGGGGGCCGGTGGATACGCAGTATTTT
>TRBJ2-2|NA|TRBV30|NA
CAWDRLRTGELFF
TGTGCCTGGGACCGATTGCGTACCGGGGAGCTGTTTTTT
>TRBJ2-1|few|TRBV7-9|TRBD2
CASSLRRLAGGRNEQFF
TGTGCCAGCAGCTTAAGGAGACTAGCGGGGGGGAGGAATGAGCAGTTCTTC
>TRBJ2-7|NA|TRBV11-3|NA
CASSPRWGSSYEQYF
TGTGCCAGCAGCCCCCGGTGGGGCAGTTCCTACGAGCAGTACTTC
>TRBJ1-1|NA|TRBV6-5|NA
CASGLLSNPEAFF
TGTGCCAGCGGTCTTCTCAGTAACCCTGAAGCTTTCTTT
>TRBJ1-5|NA|TRBV7-2|NA
CASSSRTEPNQPQHF
TGTGCCAGCAGCTCCCGGACAGAACCAAATCAGCCCCAGCATTTT
>TRBJ1-1|once|TRBV29-1|NA
CSVSARGVRAFF
TGCAGCGTTTCAGCGAGAGGGGTAAGAGCTTTCTTT
>TRBJ1-2|NA|TRBV7-9|TRBD1
CASSLSQGAGYTF
TGTGCCAGCAGCTTATCACAGGGGGCTGGCTACACCTTC
>TRBJ2-1|few|TRBV2|TRBD1
CASRDRGHPNNEQFF
TGTGCCAGCAGGGACAGGGGGCACCCAAACAATGAGCAGTTCTTC
>TRBJ1-4|few|TRBV11-1|NA
CASSPGENEKLFF
TGTGCCAGCAGCCCAGGAGAGAATGAAAAACTGTTTTTT
>TRBJ2-7|NA|TRBV7-2|TRBD2
CASSLNGGLTYEQYF
TGTGCCAGCAGCTTAAACGGGGGGTTAACCTACGAGCAGTACTTC
>TRBJ2-3|NA|TRBV4-3|TRBD2
CASSQDRGSGGTDTQYF
TGCGCCAGCAGCCAAGATCGGGGTAGCGGGGGCACAGATACGCAGTATTTT
>TRBJ2-7|NA|TRBV5-4|TRBD1
CASSTGQGAYEQYF
TGTGCCAGCAGCACGGGACAGGGGGCTTATGAGCAGTACTTC
>TRBJ1-1|NA|TRBV7-6|NA
CASSLGEVGNEAFF
TGTGCCAGCAGCTTAGGAGAAGTAGGCAATGAAGCTTTCTTT
>TRBJ1-1|NA|TRBV5-6|NA
CASRHRDTYTEAFF
TGTGCCAGCAGGCACCGGGACACGTACACTGAAGCTTTCTTT
>TRBJ2-5|NA|TRBV7-2|NA
CASSYSGGPGETQYF
TGTGCCAGCAGCTACTCGGGGGGCCCCGGGGAGACCCAGTACTTC
>TRBJ2-5|NA|TRBV5-1|NA
CASSPLPQETQYF
TGCGCCAGCAGCCCACTCCCGCAAGAGACCCAGTACTTC
>TRBJ1-1|NA|TRBV30|NA
CAWSTFWLQDTEAFF
TGTGCCTGGAGTACCTTTTGGCTTCAGGACACTGAAGCTTTCTTT
>TRBJ1-1|NA|TRBV29-1|NA
CSVFQVLNTEAFF
TGCAGCGTTTTCCAGGTTTTGAACACTGAAGCTTTCTTT
>TRBJ2-7|NA|TRBV10-3|NA
CAISGGDGYFEEQYF
TGTGCCATCAGTGGGGGGGACGGCTACTTCGAGGAGCAGTACTTC
>TRBJ1-2|NA|TRBV10-3|NA
CAISSGQMNYGYTF
TGTGCCATCAGCTCCGGACAGATGAACTATGGCTACACCTTC